This T cell receptor beta chain was recorded in a study of T cell repertoires in cytomegalovirus infection. Study results and caveats: Cumulative frequency (of public TCR beta family members) identified carriers of CMV plus the relevant HLA.

With respect to this clonotype: Its antigen is still unknown.

TCRdb redid the calling of the reads with MiXCR, one entry per CDR3 protein. The sample shows a few hundred thousand distinct CDR3 sequences, roughly 15% of them seen only once. This sequence originates from a human donor in good health (CMV status not recorded). Some clones in this sample may be carry-over from other donors' samples. Sequencing was performed on PBMCs.

CDR3 amino acids: CASSYSPLGTDTQYF. CDR3 DNA sequence: TGTGCCAGCAGTTACTCTCCCTTGGGCACAGATACGCAGTATTTT. The chain carries TRBV6-5 and TRBJ2-3; D uncertain. The CDR3 is 15 amino acids. Trimming left V 0 bases short and J 1 base short, with 8 bases between. Germline CDR1 reads MNHEY; CDR2 reads SVGAGI.